Following are 32 T cell receptor beta chains from one sample sequenced in a study of shared clonotypes between healthy human individuals (dated by TCRdb to between 2020 and 2021). Library creation used the immunoSEQ multiplex PCR assay. Sourced from immuneACCESS, this table was stored by TCRdb with only in-frame sequences that have V and J called. A share of the clones is absent; for the studies checked, an unresolved V gene accounts for under half, and the remainder has no known explanation. This sample gives about 1 million clones in total; roughly 80% of them show up just once. Less than 1.5% of the sample goes to the ten largest clones. Sequenced: memory CD4+ T cells sorted from blood. Taken with the paper, the label for cell subset or site translates to: CD45RA-negative fraction. The receptors here all came from a man aged 18-30 years in good health.

The V gene is TRBV5-4, the J gene TRBJ2-7; D remains ambiguous. The germline gives CDR1 SGHNT, CDR2 YYREEE (reference sequence). This CDR3 is built from 11 residues. The V and J ends lost 4 bases and 0 bases respectively, with 2 bases between them. CDR3 protein: CASSNSYEQYF. CDR3 DNA: TGTGCCAGCAGCAACTCCTACGAGCAGTACTTC.

In its sample, this clone was seen once. This chain uses TRBV28 with TRBJ2-5; the match to TRBD2 covers 13 bases. Germline lookup yields CDR1 MDHEN and CDR2 SYDVKM. The CDR3 is 16 residues long. V shed 5 bases, J shed 3 bases, and the junction held 6 bases outside the gene matches. The chain's CDR3 is CASSPGLAGDKETQYF. The CDR3 DNA is TGTGCCAGCAGTCCTGGACTAGCGGGGGATAAAGAGACCCAGTACTTC.

The V gene is TRBV12-5, the J gene TRBJ2-4; 10 bases match TRBD2. Germline V gene sequence: CDR1 LGHNT, CDR2 FRNRAP. The ends lost 1 base at V and 9 bases at J; junction bases unmatched: 0. The CDR3 length is 13 residues. The DNA for the CDR3 is TGTGCTAGTGGTTTGGGACTAGCGGGCATTCAGTACTTC. Amino acid sequence: CASGLGLAGIQYF.

V usage is TRBV30 and J usage is TRBJ2-7; the D gene is possibly TRBD2 (5 bases). The germline CDR1 and CDR2 sequences are GTSNPN and SVGIG (reference sequence). The CDR3 covers 12 residues. Trimming cost V 5 bases and J 2 bases, with 10 bases left between them. The CDR3 is CAWAGMTYEQYF. The CDR3 DNA is TGTGCCTGGGCGGGTATGACCTACGAGCAGTACTTC. The full variable domain, with the rest looked up from reference TRBV30 and TRBJ2-7, is SQTIHQWPATLVQPVGSPLSLECTVEGTSNPNLYWYRQAAGRGLQLLFYSVGIGQISSEVPQNLSASRPQDRQFILSSKKLLLSDSGFYLCAWAGMTYEQYFGPGTRLTVT.

V gene TRBV7-2 combines with J gene TRBJ2-1; D gene ambiguous. Per germline, CDR1 SGHTA and CDR2 FQGNSA. The CDR3 runs 11 residues. Trimming stripped 5 bases from V and 6 bases from J, with 5 bases between. The CDR3 loop is CASSPGNEQFF. DNA for the CDR3: TGTGCCAGCAGCCCGGGCAATGAGCAGTTCTTC.

The V gene is TRBV15, the J gene TRBJ2-7; weak D call: TRBD2 (5 bases). CDR1 and CDR2 from the germline V gene are LNHNV and YYDKDF (reference sequence). The V and J ends lost 0 bases and 12 bases respectively, with 12 bases between them. The CDR3 sequence is 12 residues long. CDR3 sequence: CATSRDMGVPYF. The CDR3 bases are TGTGCCACCAGCAGAGATATGGGAGTTCCGTACTTC.

The chain carries TRBV9 and TRBJ1-2; D ambiguous. Trimming removed 4 bases at V and 2 bases at J, with 24 bases between. This CDR3 region has 18 residues. Germline assignment: CDR1 SGDLS and CDR2 YYNGEE. The CDR3 protein is CASSPWRRGNLSNYGYTF. DNA of the CDR3: TGTGCCAGCAGCCCTTGGAGGCGCGGTAATCTCAGCAACTATGGCTACACCTTC.

The V call is TRBV18, the J call TRBJ1-5; no firm D call. The CDR3 totals 14 residues. The V end lost 0 bases, the J end lost 4 bases, and 7 bases lay between the germline ends. Germline V CDR1 and CDR2: KGHSH, LQKENI. The CDR3 DNA follows: TGTGCCAGCTCACCACCGAATCGGAATCAGCCCCAGCATTTT. The encoded protein is CASSPPNRNQPQHF.

The genes are TRBV5-6 and TRBJ1-4; D unclear. CDR1 and CDR2 from the germline V gene are SGHDT and YYEEEE. The CDR3 spans 15 residues. Trimming took 3 bases from V and 0 from J, leaving 9 bases between them. This CDR3 reads CASSWAGPTNEKLFF. Here the CDR3 DNA reads TGTGCCAGCAGCTGGGCGGGTCCAACTAATGAAAAACTGTTTTTT.

This chain connects TRBV5-6 to TRBJ2-7; possibly TRBD2 for D (5 bases). V shed 2 bases and J shed 7 bases, with 16 bases lying between them. CDR1 and CDR2 (germline): SGHDT, YYEEEE. The length of the CDR3 is 14 residues. The CDR3 region has the DNA TGTGCCAGCAGCTTAATTGTCTCGCCGGGAGAGCAGTACTTC. Translating it yields CASSLIVSPGEQYF.

V usage is TRBV7-2 and J usage is TRBJ2-3, with 11 bases lining up with TRBD2. This CDR3 region has 18 residues. V lost 1 base, J lost 3 bases, and 9 bases stayed unmatched. The germline V gene has CDR1 SGHTA and CDR2 FQGNSA. The CDR3 sequence: CASSLGLAGGVRTDTQYF. The CDR3 DNA is TGTGCCAGCAGCTTAGGGCTAGCGGGAGGAGTTAGGACAGATACGCAGTATTTT. Filled out from reference TRBV7-2 and TRBJ2-3, the complete variable domain reads GAGVSQSPSNKVTEKGKDVELRCDPISGHTALYWYRQSLGQGLEFLIYFQGNSAPDKSGLPSDRFSAERTGGSVSTLTIQRTQQEDSAVYLCASSLGLAGGVRTDTQYFGPGTRLTVL.

The chain recombines TRBV7-2 with TRBJ2-1, with TRBD2 matching over 8 bases. Trimming at V came to 6 bases and at J to 2 bases, leaving 6 bases not matched to a gene. Germline loops: CDR1 SGHTA, CDR2 FQGNSA. This CDR3 spans 15 amino acids. CDR3 protein: CASRTPGLAYNEQFF. In DNA form, the CDR3 reads TGTGCCAGCAGAACTCCGGGACTAGCCTACAATGAGCAGTTCTTC.

This chain uses TRBV10-2 with TRBJ2-5, with unresolved D. This CDR3 contains 15 residues. V was pared by 2 bases and J by 2 bases, with 12 bases between. CDR1 and CDR2 (germline): WSHSY, SAAADI. The CDR3 DNA reads as TGCGCCAGCAGTGAGGGTGTACGGCCTCAAGAGACCCAGTACTTC. This encodes CASSEGVRPQETQYF.

This chain connects TRBV6-5 to TRBJ1-1; 9 bases line up with TRBD1. This CDR3 is 14 amino acids long. Germline V gene lookup returns CDR1 MNHEY and CDR2 SVGAGI. The ends lost 5 bases at V and 4 bases at J; junction bases unmatched: 5. The CDR3 spells CASSQKTGGTEAFF. The CDR3 coding sequence is TGTGCCAGCAGTCAGAAGACAGGGGGCACTGAAGCTTTCTTT.

The CDR3 DNA is TGTGCCAGCAGCGTGGGGCGGGAGAGGAACGAGCAGTACTTC. Protein: CASSVGRERNEQYF. V usage is TRBV7-2 and J usage is TRBJ2-7; 7 bases line up with TRBD2. Germline values: CDR1 SGHTA, CDR2 FQGNSA. J lost 5 bases, V lost 5 bases, and 9 bases had no gene match. The CDR3 has 14 amino acids.

The CDR3 reads CASRRGGGNHYEQYF. The DNA for the CDR3 is TGTGCCAGTAGGAGGGGTGGCGGGAATCACTACGAGCAGTACTTC. J is TRBJ2-7 and V is TRBV6-6; D possibly corresponds to TRBD2 (6 bases). V lost 9 bases and J lost 3, with 21 bases in between. The CDR3 runs 15 residues. Germline CDR1 and CDR2: MNHNY and SVGAGI (reference sequence).

The chain employs TRBV30 and TRBJ2-6; 9 bases fit TRBD1. Germline CDR1 reads GTSNPN; CDR2 reads SVGIG (reference sequence). V shed 0 bases and J 1 base; nucleotides not matched to a gene: 10. This CDR3 is 19 amino acids long. CDR3 amino acids: CAWSVPTGGERSGANVLTF. In DNA, the CDR3 is TGTGCCTGGAGTGTTCCTACAGGGGGCGAAAGATCTGGGGCCAACGTCCTGACTTTC.

This clone is a singleton in its sample. The J gene is TRBJ1-1, the V gene TRBV19; possible D gene TRBD1, 5 bases. Deletions cut 3 bases from V and 3 bases from J, with 11 bases between. Germline V gene sequence: CDR1 LNHDA, CDR2 SQIVND (reference sequence). This CDR3 has 14 amino acids. This CDR3 reads CASSIFGADTEAFF. In DNA, the CDR3 is TGTGCCAGTAGTATTTTTGGGGCAGACACTGAAGCTTTCTTT.

This chain uses TRBV7-2 with TRBJ2-3, with D hard to call. The germline gives CDR1 SGHTA, CDR2 FQGNSA. The CDR3 extends over 12 amino acids. Deletions cut 4 bases from V and 3 bases from J, with 5 bases between. CDR3: CASSSQTDTQYF. CDR3 coding DNA: TGTGCCAGCAGCTCCCAGACAGATACGCAGTATTTT.

The gene calls are TRBV19 and TRBJ2-2; no definite D call. V was pared by 5 bases and J by 1 base, with 11 bases between. The CDR3 has 15 residues. Germline V CDR1 and CDR2: LNHDA, SQIVND (reference sequence). In DNA form, the CDR3 reads TGTGCCAGTAGTCCCGCGGACGGGAACACCGGGGAGCTGTTTTTT. Protein: CASSPADGNTGELFF.

The chain is built from TRBV14 and TRBJ2-4; D unclear. The germline V gene encodes CDR1 SGHDN and CDR2 FVKESK. The CDR3 extends over 13 amino acids. Deletions cut 1 base from V and 6 bases from J, with 7 bases between. CDR3 bases: TGTGCCAGCAGCCAAGCGGAATTAAACATTCAGTACTTC. It codes for CASSQAELNIQYF. The full variable domain, in which reference TRBV14 and TRBJ2-4 provide the parts outside the CDR3, is EAGVTQFPSHSVIEKGQTVTLRCDPISGHDNLYWYRRVMGKEIKFLLHFVKESKQDESGMPNNRFLAERTGGTYSTLKVQPAELEDSGVYFCASSQAELNIQYFGAGTRLSVL.

V usage is TRBV5-1 and J usage is TRBJ2-3, with D possibly being TRBD2 (7 bases). The CDR3 is 14 residues long. CDR1 and CDR2 from the germline V gene are SGHRS and YFSETQ. The V gene lost 7 bases and the J gene lost 2 bases, with 14 bases spanning the gap. CDR3 region: CASLAGALTDTQYF. The CDR3 DNA sequence: TGCGCCAGCCTGGCGGGGGCCCTCACAGATACGCAGTATTTT. Filled out from reference TRBV5-1 and TRBJ2-3, the complete variable domain reads KAGVTQTPRYLIKTRGQQVTLSCSPISGHRSVSWYQQTPGQGLQFLFEYFSETQRNKGNFPGRFSGRQFSNSRSEMNVSTLELGDSALYLCASLAGALTDTQYFGPGTRLTVL.

This sequence joins TRBV27 and TRBJ2-3; D tentatively fits TRBD1 or TRBD2 (5 bases each). V dropped 2 bases and J dropped 2 bases, with 14 bases sitting between them. From germline, CDR1 is MNHEY and CDR2 SMNVEV (reference sequence). There are 16 residues in the CDR3. The CDR3 sequence is CASSLRGPQSTDTQYF. For the CDR3, the DNA is TGTGCCAGCAGTTTACGGGGACCGCAATCCACAGATACGCAGTATTTT.

J is TRBJ1-4 and V is TRBV7-8, with D unresolved. Trimming took 5 bases from V and 3 from J, leaving 7 bases between them. The CDR3 is made up of 13 amino acids. Germline CDR1 and CDR2: SGHVS and FQNEAQ. The chain's CDR3 is CASSRGANEKLFF. The CDR3 nucleotides read TGTGCCAGCAGCCGAGGTGCTAATGAAAAACTGTTTTTT.

The V gene is TRBV5-1, the J gene TRBJ2-2; 9 nucleotides agree with TRBD2. The J segment lost 5 bases and the V segment lost 1 base, leaving 3 bases of the junction unmatched. Per the germline V gene, CDR1 is SGHRS and CDR2 is YFSETQ. This CDR3 contains 15 residues. DNA for the CDR3: TGCGCCAGCAGCTTGCTTAGCGGGAGTACCGGGGAGCTGTTTTTT. It codes for CASSLLSGSTGELFF.

This chain links TRBV30 with TRBJ2-7; D gene unclear. Trimming removed 2 bases from V and 2 bases from J, with 16 bases in between. The CDR3 runs to 15 residues. Germline loops: CDR1 GTSNPN, CDR2 SVGIG (reference sequence). CDR3 in DNA: TGTGCCTGGAGTAGTAGTGCTCTGGGTACCTACGAGCAGTACTTC. Protein product: CAWSSSALGTYEQYF.

The rearrangement joins TRBV19 to TRBJ2-1; D unresolved. Trimming took off 6 bases at V and 3 bases at J, with 3 bases between the two ends. The CDR3 extends over 11 amino acids. Germline V lookup: CDR1 LNHDA, CDR2 SQIVND (reference sequence). The CDR3 DNA is TGTGCCAGTAGAGACTACAATGAGCAGTTCTTC. Its translation is CASRDYNEQFF.

This clone was counted only a few times. The rearrangement joins TRBV9 to TRBJ2-1; 10 positions agree with TRBD2. The CDR3 loop spans 16 amino acids. V dropped 0 bases and J dropped 5; count of bases not matched to a gene: 5. Per the germline V gene, CDR1 is SGDLS and CDR2 is YYNGEE. This CDR3 reads CASSVVLAGVNNEQFF. CDR3 coding DNA: TGTGCCAGCAGCGTAGTGCTAGCGGGAGTGAACAATGAGCAGTTCTTC.

In its sample, this clone was seen a few times. This same CDR3 is encoded by further DNA sequences in the sample. V usage is TRBV5-6 and J usage is TRBJ2-5; D uncertain. The V end was cut by 2 bases, the J end by 1 base, with 6 bases between. This CDR3 is 13 amino acids long. Germline CDR1 and CDR2: SGHDT and YYEEEE. In nucleotides, the CDR3 is TGTGCCAGCAGCTTTGAGGCCCAAGAGACCCAGTACTTC. Protein sequence: CASSFEAQETQYF. The full variable domain, completed using reference TRBV5-6 and TRBJ2-5, is DAGVTQSPTHLIKTRGQQVTLRCSPKSGHDTVSWYQQALGQGPQFIFQYYEEEERQRGNFPDRFSGHQFPNYSSELNVNALLLGDSALYLCASSFEAQETQYFGPGTRLLVL.

Comments on this clone: An end of the junction does not agree with germline; a read error may underlie this. V and J are TRBV10-1 and TRBJ1-1; D is ambiguous. Germline CDR1 is WNHNN and CDR2 is SYGVQD (reference sequence). This CDR3 is built from 8 residues. CDR3 residues: CAAPLAGF. The CDR3 region has the DNA TGCGCCGCCCCCCTCGCGGGGTTT.

This clone was found many times. The chain combines TRBV14 with TRBJ2-7; TRBD2 is a possible D gene (6 bases). Looked up from germline, CDR1 is SGHDN and CDR2 is FVKESK. The CDR3 totals 14 residues. V shed 1 base and J shed 2 bases, with 9 bases lying between them. This CDR3 is CASSQGLVTYEQYF. CDR3 nucleotides: TGTGCCAGCAGCCAAGGACTAGTTACCTACGAGCAGTACTTC.

This clone was counted a single time. The chain couples TRBV30 to TRBJ1-6, with 8 bases fitting TRBD1. Per germline, CDR1 GTSNPN and CDR2 SVGIG (reference sequence). CDR3 length: 15 amino acids. V lost 0 bases to trimming and J lost 9 bases; unmatched junction nucleotides: 7. The CDR3: CAWSVWTGTASPLHF. The CDR3 DNA reads as TGTGCCTGGAGTGTATGGACAGGGACCGCTTCACCCCTCCACTTT. Complete variable domain (other parts from reference TRBV30 and TRBJ1-6): SQTIHQWPATLVQPVGSPLSLECTVEGTSNPNLYWYRQAAGRGLQLLFYSVGIGQISSEVPQNLSASRPQDRQFILSSKKLLLSDSGFYLCAWSVWTGTASPLHFGNGTRLTVT.